This TCR beta chain was profiled in a study of blood T cell repertoires in COVID-19. The wider study: Whether acute or convalescent, the COVID-19 samples came from the United States, Italy and Spain.

Clones were sequenced by immunoSEQ multiplex PCR, and TCRdb holds only the in-frame ones, with some missing. The sample contains hundreds of thousands of clones, approximately 85% of which appear only once. The CDR3 has 14 residues. Per the germline V gene, CDR1 is SGHKS and CDR2 is YYEKEE (reference sequence). The ends lost 4 bases at V and 4 bases at J; junction bases unmatched: 7. The chain is built from TRBV5-5 and TRBJ1-1, with 7 bases identical to TRBD1. Sample: PBMCs or T cells enriched from blood (not recorded which). The sequence was obtained from a woman between 50 and 59 years old who had recovered from COVID-19. The CDR3 here is CASSTRGLSTEAFF. CDR3 sequence (DNA): TGTGCCAGCAGCACGAGGGGGCTGAGCACTGAAGCTTTCTTT.